This T cell receptor (beta chain) is from a study of T cell responses to AZD1222 COVID-19 vaccine. Measured with immunoSEQ multiplex PCR; TCRdb has only the in-frame clones, and not every one. The sample contains about 99,000 clones, 85% to 90% of which appear only once. Points from the study as a whole: Of spike-specific TCRs, nearly half reportedly target regions left unmutated in variants. Sampled repertoires all dated from after the peak T cell response.

Germline values: CDR1 MDHEN, CDR2 SYDVKM. This CDR3 has 15 amino acids. After removal of 4 bases from V and 0 bases from J, the junction contained 5 bases not matched to a gene. Comment on this clone: Its antigen is unidentified.

The rearrangement joins TRBV28 to TRBJ1-1, with 7 bases lining up with TRBD1. The input for sequencing was peripheral blood, taken on day 0 of AZD1222 vaccination. The sequence was obtained from an adult in good health. CDR3 loop: CASSSPGQMNTEAFF. CDR3 sequence (DNA): TGTGCCAGCAGTTCCCCGGGACAGATGAACACTGAAGCTTTCTTT.